A selection of T cell receptor beta chains follows, all from one sample in a study of blood T cell repertoires in COVID-19. Using immunoSEQ multiplex PCR, the repertoire was profiled, and TCRdb retains in-frame clones only, with some absent. The data hold 250,000 to 300,000 clones, with over 75% observed a single time. Sequenced input: peripheral blood. The receptors stem from a woman in her 70s with acute or convalescent COVID-19. The CDR3 runs from the conserved cysteine through the conserved F or W. D genes are given only for firm matches. Rows may omit the clone size; those that give it use once, few, many or a size class.

size: NA; V: TRBV5-1; D: NA; J: TRBJ1-2; DNA: TGCGCCAGCAGCTTGGGGGACATAAGCTATGGCTACACCTTC; CDR3: CASSLGDISYGYTF
size: NA; V: TRBV3-1/TRBV3-2; D: NA; J: TRBJ2-7; DNA: TGTGCCAGCAGCCAAACGCGGGCCTCTGTGCAGTACTTC; CDR3: CASSQTRASVQYF
size: NA; V: TRBV9; D: TRBD1; J: TRBJ2-5; DNA: TGTGCCAGCAGCGCAGGGACAGTCCAAGAGACCCAGTACTTC; CDR3: CASSAGTVQETQYF
size: NA; V: TRBV30; D: NA; J: TRBJ1-5; DNA: TGTGCCTGGCAAGGGAGTAGCAATCAGCCCCAGCATTTT; CDR3: CAWQGSSNQPQHF
size: once; V: TRBV7-2; D: NA; J: TRBJ1-1; DNA: TGTGCCAGCAGCTTAGAGGCCGGGACTCCCGCCTTCTTT; CDR3: CASSLEAGTPAFF
size: once; V: TRBV6-5; D: NA; J: TRBJ1-2; DNA: TGTGCCAGCAGTTACGGCGGCACTAACTTTGGCGGCTACACCTTC; CDR3: CASSYGGTNFGGYTF
size: few; V: TRBV5-8; D: NA; J: TRBJ2-7; DNA: TGTGCCAGCAGCTTGAGGGGATATCAGCAGTACTTC; CDR3: CASSLRGYQQYF
size: few; V: TRBV19; D: TRBD1; J: TRBJ1-5; DNA: TGTGCCAGTAGTATATATTCATCCCACAGGGGCGGCGGCAATCAGCCCCAGCATTTT; CDR3: CASSIYSSHRGGGNQPQHF
size: NA; V: TRBV11-2; D: TRBD1; J: TRBJ1-2; DNA: TGTGCCAGCTCTAGGGACAGGATAGGCGGGTATGGCTACACCTTC; CDR3: CASSRDRIGGYGYTF
size: NA; V: TRBV6-5; D: NA; J: TRBJ1-2; DNA: TGTGCCAGCTCCGCAGGGAGGTATGGCTACACCTTC; CDR3: CASSAGRYGYTF
size: NA; V: TRBV2; D: NA; J: TRBJ2-7; DNA: TGTGCCAGCAGTGTGGACAGTATAGGCGAGCAGTACTTC; CDR3: CASSVDSIGEQYF
size: NA; V: TRBV27; D: NA; J: TRBJ1-6; DNA: TGTGCCAGCAGTTTATATCGCCGACTTAATTCACCCCTCCACTTT; CDR3: CASSLYRRLNSPLHF
size: NA; V: TRBV7-3; D: NA; J: TRBJ2-1; DNA: TGTGCCAGCAGCTTAAACGCCCGGGGTTATGGGAACAATGAGCAGTTCTTC; CDR3: CASSLNARGYGNNEQFF
size: NA; V: TRBV7-8; D: TRBD1; J: TRBJ1-2; DNA: TGTGCCAGCAGCTCAGCCAGGACAGGGCTCCTCTATGGCTACACCTTC; CDR3: CASSSARTGLLYGYTF
size: NA; V: TRBV18; D: NA; J: TRBJ1-2; DNA: TGTGCCAGCTCACCCCAGGGCGACTCCTATGGCTACACCTTC; CDR3: CASSPQGDSYGYTF
size: NA; V: TRBV11-3; D: TRBD2; J: TRBJ2-1; DNA: TGTGCCAGCAGCTTTAGCGGGGGGGCCTACTCCGAGCAGTTCTTC; CDR3: CASSFSGGAYSEQFF
size: NA; V: TRBV7-2; D: TRBD1; J: TRBJ2-1; DNA: TGTGCCAGCAGCTTTGCAGGGACAGGATACTACAATGAGCAGTTCTTC; CDR3: CASSFAGTGYYNEQFF
size: NA; V: TRBV2; D: NA; J: TRBJ1-1; DNA: TGTGCCAGCAGGGACGGGGACTACACTGAAGCTTTCTTT; CDR3: CASRDGDYTEAFF
size: NA; V: TRBV5-1; D: NA; J: TRBJ1-1; DNA: TGCGCCAGCAGCCCGCGGGACGGCGGGGATGCTGGGGAAGCTTTCTTT; CDR3: CASSPRDGGDAGEAFF
size: NA; V: TRBV5-1; D: NA; J: TRBJ1-6; DNA: TGCGCCAGCAGCTTGGGGGGGCGAGGTGATAATTCACCCCTCCACTTT; CDR3: CASSLGGRGDNSPLHF
size: NA; V: TRBV7-2; D: TRBD2; J: TRBJ2-4; DNA: TGTGCCAGCAGCTTCGGGGGGGCCAAAAACATTCAGTACTTC; CDR3: CASSFGGAKNIQYF
size: once; V: TRBV2; D: TRBD1; J: TRBJ2-5; DNA: TGTGCCAGCAGAGAAAGGACAGGGGGCGGGAAGACCCAGTACTTC; CDR3: CASRERTGGGKTQYF
size: NA; V: TRBV5-1; D: NA; J: TRBJ1-2; DNA: TGCGCCAGCAGCTTGTCAGGAGGGGCCTATGGCTACACCTTC; CDR3: CASSLSGGAYGYTF
size: NA; V: TRBV29-1; D: TRBD1; J: TRBJ2-7; DNA: TGCAGCGTTGTACCAGGGGGAAGCTACGAGCAGTACTTC; CDR3: CSVVPGGSYEQYF
size: NA; V: TRBV10-3; D: TRBD1; J: TRBJ1-1; DNA: TGTGCCATCAGTGAGTCGACTCGTCAGGGGGCAGGGGAAGCTTTCTTT; CDR3: CAISESTRQGAGEAFF
size: NA; V: TRBV6-5; D: TRBD1; J: TRBJ1-1; DNA: TGTGCCAGCAGTTGGGACAGGATGAACACTGAAGCTTTCTTT; CDR3: CASSWDRMNTEAFF
size: few; V: TRBV7-9; D: TRBD1; J: TRBJ1-4; DNA: TGTGCCAGCAGCTTATGGGACAGGGGGCCCAAAAATGAAAAACTGTTTTTT; CDR3: CASSLWDRGPKNEKLFF
size: NA; V: TRBV5-1; D: TRBD2; J: TRBJ2-7; DNA: TGCGCCAGCAGCTTGCAGGCCGGGGGGTTCGGCGAGCAGTACTTC; CDR3: CASSLQAGGFGEQYF
size: NA; V: TRBV3-1/TRBV3-2; D: NA; J: TRBJ1-2; DNA: TGTGCCAGCAGCCAGGAGGGGAGAGCTGGCTACACCTTC; CDR3: CASSQEGRAGYTF
size: NA; V: TRBV29-1; D: TRBD1; J: TRBJ1-5; DNA: TGCAGCGTCGCGACAGGGGTGGATCAGCCCCAGCATTTT; CDR3: CSVATGVDQPQHF
size: NA; V: TRBV27; D: NA; J: TRBJ2-6; DNA: TGTGCCAGCAGTTCACTTAATTCCCGCTCTGGGGCCAACGTCCTGACTTTC; CDR3: CASSSLNSRSGANVLTF
size: NA; V: TRBV19; D: NA; J: TRBJ1-5; DNA: TGTGCCAGTAGTATCCGCCGCAGTGATCCGCCCCAGCATTTT; CDR3: CASSIRRSDPPQHF
size: NA; V: TRBV25-1; D: TRBD2; J: TRBJ2-7; DNA: TGTGCCAGCAGTGGGCTAGCGGGGAGGTCCTTCTACGAGCAGTACTTC; CDR3: CASSGLAGRSFYEQYF
size: NA; V: TRBV5-1; D: TRBD2; J: TRBJ2-5; DNA: TGCGCCAGCAGCGCCCGCCTAGCGGGGACCCAAGAGACCCAGTACTTC; CDR3: CASSARLAGTQETQYF
size: NA; V: TRBV7-9; D: NA; J: TRBJ2-3; DNA: TGTGCCAGCAGCTTAAATTACGGTAGCGGAGATACGCAGTATTTT; CDR3: CASSLNYGSGDTQYF
size: NA; V: TRBV5-6; D: TRBD1; J: TRBJ2-5; DNA: TGTGCCAGCAGATTGATTCCGGGACAGCAAGAGACCCAGTACTTC; CDR3: CASRLIPGQQETQYF
size: NA; V: TRBV9; D: NA; J: TRBJ2-1; DNA: TGTGCCAGCAGCGTAGCGGAGAATGAGCAGTTCTTC; CDR3: CASSVAENEQFF
size: once; V: TRBV30; D: TRBD1; J: TRBJ1-1; DNA: TGTGCCTGGAGTCAGACAGGGGGGACTGAAGCTTTCTTT; CDR3: CAWSQTGGTEAFF
size: NA; V: TRBV6-5; D: TRBD2; J: TRBJ2-6; DNA: TGTGCCAGCACCGGGGGGGTGCCAGGGGCCAACGTCCTGACTTTC; CDR3: CASTGGVPGANVLTF
size: NA; V: TRBV10-2; D: TRBD1; J: TRBJ2-3; DNA: TGCGCCAGCAGCAGACAGGGGGCTAGCACAGATACGCAGTATTTT; CDR3: CASSRQGASTDTQYF
size: NA; V: TRBV9; D: NA; J: TRBJ1-2; DNA: TGTGCCAGCAGCGTAGGTTCCGGGGGGGCATATGGCTACACCTTC; CDR3: CASSVGSGGAYGYTF
size: NA; V: TRBV3-1/TRBV3-2; D: TRBD1; J: TRBJ1-1; DNA: TGTGCCAGCAGCTGGACAGGGAACACTGAAGCTTTCTTT; CDR3: CASSWTGNTEAFF
size: NA; V: TRBV12-5; D: TRBD1; J: TRBJ1-1; DNA: TGTGCTAGTGGTTTGGTACAGGGGACTGAAGCTTTCTTT; CDR3: CASGLVQGTEAFF
size: NA; V: TRBV6-5; D: NA; J: TRBJ2-2; DNA: TGTGCCACTGGCCTTCGGGACCCGCTGGGAGGGCTGTTTTTT; CDR3: CATGLRDPLGGLFF
size: NA; V: TRBV5-3; D: NA; J: TRBJ2-7; DNA: TGTGCCAGAAGCTTGTCCCAGGGATTCTACGAGCAGTACTTC; CDR3: CARSLSQGFYEQYF
size: few; V: TRBV4-2; D: NA; J: TRBJ1-2; DNA: TGTGCCAGCAGCCAAGAACAGAGAATTCAGTATGGCTACACCTTC; CDR3: CASSQEQRIQYGYTF
size: NA; V: TRBV20-1; D: NA; J: TRBJ1-5; DNA: TGCAGTGCTAGTGGCAGCGACCATCAGCCCCAGCATTTT; CDR3: CSASGSDHQPQHF
size: NA; V: TRBV14; D: NA; J: TRBJ2-2; DNA: TGTGCCAGCAGCCAAAGCCTCAACACCGGGGAGCTGTTTTTT; CDR3: CASSQSLNTGELFF
size: NA; V: TRBV11-2; D: NA; J: TRBJ1-5; DNA: TGTGCCAGCAGCTATTCAGACTCCCAGCCCCAGCATTTT; CDR3: CASSYSDSQPQHF
size: NA; V: TRBV20-1; D: NA; J: TRBJ2-5; DNA: TGCAGTGCTAGAGAGGACATGGAGTACTTC; CDR3: CSAREDMEYF
size: NA; V: TRBV25-1; D: NA; J: TRBJ2-3; DNA: TGTGCCAGCAGTGAACAGTTGGGCGGGTCCGCAGATACGCAGTATTTT; CDR3: CASSEQLGGSADTQYF
size: NA; V: TRBV6-5; D: NA; J: TRBJ1-1; DNA: TGTGCCAGCAGTACAGAGAACACTGAAGCTTTCTTT; CDR3: CASSTENTEAFF
size: once; V: TRBV3-1/TRBV3-2; D: TRBD1; J: TRBJ1-1; DNA: TGTGCCAGCAGCCGCCTGTCACAGGGGGGGACTGAAGCTTTCTTT; CDR3: CASSRLSQGGTEAFF
size: NA; V: TRBV5-1; D: TRBD1; J: TRBJ2-2; DNA: TGCGCCAGCAGCTTGGCCGGTGGGGCCCCGGGACAGAGGAACACCGGGGAGCTGTTTTTT; CDR3: CASSLAGGAPGQRNTGELFF
size: NA; V: TRBV10-1; D: NA; J: TRBJ2-7; DNA: TGCGCCAGCAGTGACACTCCTAGGGGGCAGTACTTC; CDR3: CASSDTPRGQYF
size: NA; V: TRBV11-2; D: NA; J: TRBJ1-1; DNA: TGTGCCAGCAGCTTCCCCCGGGGGGGCACTGAAGCTTTCTTT; CDR3: CASSFPRGGTEAFF
size: NA; V: TRBV18; D: NA; J: TRBJ2-5; DNA: TGTGCCAGCTCACCCTACCAAGAGACCCAGTACTTC; CDR3: CASSPYQETQYF